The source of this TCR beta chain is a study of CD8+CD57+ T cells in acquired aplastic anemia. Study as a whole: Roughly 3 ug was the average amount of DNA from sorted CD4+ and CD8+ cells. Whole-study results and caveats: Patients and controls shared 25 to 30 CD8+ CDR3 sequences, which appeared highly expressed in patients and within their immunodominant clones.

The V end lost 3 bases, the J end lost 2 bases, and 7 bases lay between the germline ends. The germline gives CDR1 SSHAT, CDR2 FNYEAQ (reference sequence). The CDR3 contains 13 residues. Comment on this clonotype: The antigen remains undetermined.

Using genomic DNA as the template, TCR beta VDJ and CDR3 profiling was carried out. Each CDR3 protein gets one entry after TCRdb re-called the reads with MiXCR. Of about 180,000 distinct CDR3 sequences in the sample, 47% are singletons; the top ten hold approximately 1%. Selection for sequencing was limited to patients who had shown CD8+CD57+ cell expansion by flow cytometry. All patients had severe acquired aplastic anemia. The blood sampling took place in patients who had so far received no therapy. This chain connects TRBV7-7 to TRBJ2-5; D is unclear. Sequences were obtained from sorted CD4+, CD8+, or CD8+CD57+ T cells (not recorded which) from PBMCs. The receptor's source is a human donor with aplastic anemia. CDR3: CASSLALQETQYF. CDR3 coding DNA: TGTGCCAGCAGCTTGGCTTTACAAGAGACCCAGTACTTC.